The 29 T cell receptor beta chains below all came from one sample that was sequenced in a study of shared clonotypes between healthy human individuals. TCRdb's table, derived via immunoSEQ multiplex PCR, lists solely in-frame clones and lacks some. The sample carries some 2.3 million clones, approximately 93% recorded once. Sequenced: naive CD4+ T cells from PBMCs. As for subset: CD45RA+ positively selected. The receptors shown here come from a man aged 18 to 30 in good health. Some clones in this sample may be carry-over from other donors' samples.

The chain has TRBV29-1 and TRBJ2-7, with D possibly TRBD1 on 6 matching bases. This CDR3 region has 15 residues. With 4 bases removed from V and 0 bases from J, the gap between germline ends came to 16 bases. The germline V gene has CDR1 SQVTM and CDR2 ANQGSEA. The CDR3 loop reads CSVGYTRDNSYEQYF. For the CDR3, the DNA is TGCAGCGTTGGATACACCCGGGACAACTCCTACGAGCAGTACTTC.

The chain employs TRBV7-9 and TRBJ2-5; D remains unclear. This CDR3 has 12 amino acids. CDR1 is SEHNR, CDR2 FQNEAQ, per germline (reference sequence). V lost 2 bases to trimming and J lost 5 bases, with 6 bases between them. The CDR3: CASSLSHETQYF. In DNA form, the CDR3 reads TGTGCCAGCAGCTTATCCCACGAGACCCAGTACTTC.

The genes are TRBV30 and TRBJ1-1; 8 bases line up with TRBD1. The CDR3 runs 13 residues. Germline CDR1 reads GTSNPN; CDR2 reads SVGIG (reference sequence). With V trimmed by 7 bases and J by 7 bases, 11 bases remained unmatched. The CDR3 region has the DNA TGTGCCTCGATCCGATCAGGGGGCGGTGAAGCTTTCTTT. Residues: CASIRSGGGEAFF.

The V gene is TRBV7-9, the J gene TRBJ2-4; 8 bases are shared with TRBD2. V lost 5 bases and J lost 0; bases outside the gene matches: 15. CDR1 SEHNR and CDR2 FQNEAQ come from the germline V gene (reference sequence). The CDR3 is 19 amino acids. CDR3 region: CASSPRIAGRTLAKNIQYF. CDR3 in DNA: TGTGCCAGCAGCCCCCGGATAGCGGGGCGGACTCTAGCCAAAAACATTCAGTACTTC.

Concerning this clone itself: This same CDR3 is encoded by further DNA sequences in the sample. The genes are TRBV7-3 and TRBJ2-1, with 11 bases that match TRBD2. V shed 5 bases and J 2 bases; nucleotides not matched to a gene: 2. The CDR3 spans 15 residues. Germline lookup yields CDR1 SGHTA and CDR2 FQGTGA. CDR3 DNA sequence: TGTGCCAGCAGCCAGGGACTAGCGGCCTACAATGAGCAGTTCTTC. Its translation: CASSQGLAAYNEQFF.

The gene calls are TRBV7-8 and TRBJ2-1; TRBD2 matches 10 bases. V lost 5 bases, J lost 5 bases, and 12 bases stayed unmatched. Looked up from germline, CDR1 is SGHVS and CDR2 is FQNEAQ. The CDR3 extends over 17 amino acids. Here the CDR3 DNA reads TGTGCCAGCAGCCAAAACACCGGGACTAGCGCCCACAATGAGCAGTTCTTC. Its protein product is CASSQNTGTSAHNEQFF.

This chain connects TRBV7-9 to TRBJ2-6, with a possible D match to TRBD1 (5 bases). This CDR3 spans 18 amino acids. Per germline, CDR1 SEHNR and CDR2 FQNEAQ (reference sequence). V shed 1 base and J shed 0 bases, with 13 bases lying between them. The CDR3 loop reads CASSLDRWGNSGANVLTF. Written as DNA, the CDR3 is TGTGCCAGCAGCTTAGATCGGTGGGGCAACTCTGGGGCCAACGTCCTGACTTTC.

CDR3 nucleotides: TGTGCCAGCAGCCCGGGACAGGGGGCGAGAGAGCAGTTCTTC. Translating it yields CASSPGQGAREQFF. The genes are TRBV7-2 and TRBJ2-1; the match to TRBD1 covers 12 bases. The length of the CDR3 is 14 residues. V lost 5 bases to trimming and J lost 10 bases; unmatched junction nucleotides: 6. Germline V lookup: CDR1 SGHTA, CDR2 FQGNSA.

The chain carries TRBV20-1 and TRBJ2-7, with unresolved D. CDR1 and CDR2 (germline): DFQATT, SNEGSKA (reference sequence). Deletions cut 7 bases from V and 7 bases from J, with 14 bases between. The length of the CDR3 is 11 residues. The CDR3 spells CSVPAVGEQYF. CDR3 coding DNA: TGCAGTGTCCCGGCGGTAGGGGAGCAGTACTTC.

Details on this clone: The final CDR3 position lacks the conserved phenylalanine or tryptophan, pointing to a likely read error. The DNA is omitted, as the CDR3 cannot be located on it reliably, and the CDR3 follows TCRdb's listing. The gene calls are TRBV29-1 and TRBJ2-7; TRBD2, the D gene given by the table, was not confirmed from the DNA. The CDR3 spans 9 amino acids, including both terminal residues. Germline V gives CDR1 SQVTM, CDR2 ANQGSEA. The CDR3: CSPPGPSQL.

Concerning this clone: Within the sample, other DNA sequences also encode this same CDR3. The chain joins TRBV6-6 to TRBJ1-4, with TRBD1 matching 11 bases. Germline lookup yields CDR1 MNHNY and CDR2 SVGAGI (reference sequence). The CDR3 covers 14 residues. J lost 7 bases, V lost 6 bases, and 4 bases had no gene match. The CDR3 is CASSYGTGGEKLFF. CDR3 coding DNA: TGTGCCAGCAGCTACGGGACAGGGGGTGAAAAACTGTTTTTT.

About this clone: Other DNA sequences from this sample encode an identical CDR3 as well. V usage is TRBV7-9 and J usage is TRBJ1-2; D is unclear. Between the trimmed V and J ends, which lost 0 bases and 7 bases, there was a span of 9 bases. This CDR3 is built from 13 residues. Germline values: CDR1 SEHNR, CDR2 FQNEAQ (reference sequence). DNA of the CDR3: TGTGCCAGCAGCTTAGCAGGTGGTGTTGGCTACACCTTC. Its protein product is CASSLAGGVGYTF.

The sample holds one count of this clone. The rearrangement uses TRBV27 and TRBJ2-1; the match to TRBD2 covers 7 bases. V shed 8 bases, J shed 8 bases, and the junction held 12 bases outside the gene matches. Germline V gene data show CDR1 as MNHEY and CDR2 as SMNVEV (reference sequence). The CDR3 is 14 residues long. CDR3 sequence: CASCSSGPIYEQFF. The CDR3 region has the DNA TGTGCCAGCTGCTCTAGCGGCCCCATATATGAGCAGTTCTTC.

The genes are TRBV7-3 and TRBJ1-1, with D possibly TRBD1 on 6 matching bases. Trimming left V 6 bases short and J 6 bases short, with 17 bases between. The germline V gene has CDR1 SGHTA and CDR2 FQGTGA. CDR3 length equals 14 residues. The CDR3 reads CASRLRGGEPEAFF. The CDR3 region has the DNA TGTGCCAGCAGGCTTAGAGGGGGGGAGCCTGAAGCTTTCTTT.

The rearrangement uses TRBV6-1 and TRBJ2-5; D gene uncertain. The length of the CDR3 is 11 residues. CDR1 MNHNS and CDR2 SASEGT come from the germline V gene. The V and J ends lost 1 base and 7 bases respectively, with 4 bases between them. The chain's CDR3 is CASSEGATQYF. CDR3 in DNA: TGTGCCAGCAGTGAAGGGGCGACCCAGTACTTC.

This chain links TRBV29-1 with TRBJ2-7; D may be TRBD1 or TRBD2 (5 bases each). V gave up 6 bases and J gave up 2 bases, with 14 bases separating them. This CDR3 has 13 amino acids. The germline V gene has CDR1 SQVTM and CDR2 ANQGSEA. Here the CDR3 reads CSVRIRGAYEQYF. The CDR3 DNA is TGCAGCGTAAGAATAAGGGGAGCCTACGAGCAGTACTTC.

This rearrangement joins TRBV28 to TRBJ1-1; D remains unclear. Trimming stripped 6 bases from V and 8 bases from J, with 19 bases between. The length of the CDR3 is 14 residues. CDR1 is MDHEN, CDR2 SYDVKM, per germline. This CDR3 is CASSSASVGQEAFF. For the CDR3, the DNA is TGTGCCAGCAGCTCCGCGTCGGTGGGCCAAGAAGCTTTCTTT.

Details on this clone: This sample also contains other DNA sequences that code for the same CDR3. The gene calls are TRBV11-3 and TRBJ2-1; D not resolved. Germline V gene sequence: CDR1 SGHNT, CDR2 YENEEA. V dropped 0 bases and J dropped 0 bases, with 6 bases sitting between them. CDR3 length equals 15 residues. The CDR3 is CASSLDGSSYNEQFF. In DNA, the CDR3 is TGTGCCAGCAGCTTAGATGGAAGCTCCTACAATGAGCAGTTCTTC.

The rearrangement joins TRBV5-1 to TRBJ2-3; 11 bases align to TRBD1. Germline CDR1 SGHRS, CDR2 YFSETQ. After removal of 3 bases from V and 4 bases from J, the junction contained 7 bases not matched to a gene. The CDR3 is 16 amino acids. In nucleotides, the CDR3 is TGCGCCAGCAGCTCCCGGGACAGGGGGTTCTCAGATACGCAGTATTTT. Protein product: CASSSRDRGFSDTQYF.

The chain links TRBV4-2 to TRBJ1-4, with TRBD1 matching over 8 bases. The V and J ends lost 1 base and 5 bases, in that order; junction bases with no gene match: 6. This CDR3 is 16 amino acids long. Germline V lookup: CDR1 LGHNA, CDR2 YNFKEQ. CDR3 nucleotides: TGTGCCAGCAGCCAAGGCGGGGGACAGGTGAATGAAAAACTGTTTTTT. It codes for CASSQGGGQVNEKLFF.

The chain combines TRBV28 with TRBJ2-7; maybe TRBD2 (5 bases). The CDR3 is 17 amino acids. Looked up from germline, CDR1 is MDHEN and CDR2 is SYDVKM. V was shortened by 0 bases and J by 3 bases, with 18 bases between the two germline ends. The CDR3 DNA sequence: TGTGCCAGCAGTTTATGGGGTGGTGGCGGGTGGGGCTACGAGCAGTACTTC. It yields the protein CASSLWGGGGWGYEQYF.

This clone showed up just once. The V and J genes are TRBV11-2 and TRBJ2-1, with 10 positions matching TRBD2. Germline CDR1 SGHAT, CDR2 FQNNGV. The CDR3 totals 15 residues. V gave up 6 bases and J gave up 5 bases; unmatched junction bases: 7. The CDR3 spells CASSKKREGDNEQFF. CDR3 sequence (DNA): TGTGCCAGCAGTAAAAAGCGGGAGGGAGACAATGAGCAGTTCTTC. The full variable domain, completed using reference TRBV11-2 and TRBJ2-1, is EAGVAQSPRYKIIEKRQSVAFWCNPISGHATLYWYQQILGQGPKLLIQFQNNGVVDDSQLPKDRFSAERLKGVDSTLKIQPAKLEDSAVYLCASSKKREGDNEQFFGPGTRLTVL.

The V gene is TRBV7-2, the J gene TRBJ2-1, with D possibly TRBD1 on 6 matching bases. V gave up 3 bases and J gave up 1 base, with 10 bases separating them. The germline V gene encodes CDR1 SGHTA and CDR2 FQGNSA. The CDR3 consists of 15 residues. For the CDR3, the DNA is TGTGCCAGCAGCTTGGGGGCGGCTTCCTACAATGAGCAGTTCTTC. The encoded protein is CASSLGAASYNEQFF.

Concerning this clone: Germline and junction disagree at one end, which may indicate a read error. The genes are TRBV18 and TRBJ2-1, with 12 bases identical to TRBD2. Germline lookup yields CDR1 KGHSH and CDR2 LQKENI. The CDR3 sequence is 12 residues long. CDR3 in DNA: TGTGCCAGCTCCCCTAGCGGGAGGGCCATGATCTTC. Translated: CASSPSGRAMIF.

The chain has TRBV29-1 and TRBJ1-3; D is unclear. The germline gives CDR1 SQVTM, CDR2 ANQGSEA. Deletions cut 7 bases from V and 0 bases from J, with 13 bases between. The CDR3 contains 14 residues. The CDR3 sequence: CSALKGNSGNTIYF. CDR3 bases: TGCAGCGCCTTAAAAGGGAACTCTGGAAACACCATATATTTT.

The CDR3: CASSLLGRQPDGANVLTF. CDR3 nucleotide sequence: TGTGCCAGCAGTTTACTTGGACGTCAGCCTGACGGGGCCAACGTCCTGACTTTC. The chain combines TRBV27 with TRBJ2-6; D is ambiguous. Germline V gene lookup returns CDR1 MNHEY and CDR2 SMNVEV (reference sequence). This CDR3 region has 18 residues. The V and J ends lost 2 bases and 4 bases respectively, with 18 bases between them.

V gene TRBV4-2 combines with J gene TRBJ1-2, with 8 bases fitting TRBD1. The CDR3 loop spans 16 amino acids. The J segment lost 0 bases and the V segment lost 0 bases, leaving 3 bases of the junction unmatched. CDR1 and CDR2 from the germline V gene are LGHNA and YNFKEQ. CDR3 region: CASSQEATGANYGYTF. DNA for the CDR3: TGTGCCAGCAGCCAAGAGGCGACAGGGGCTAACTATGGCTACACCTTC.

This chain connects TRBV9 to TRBJ2-3, with D possibly matching TRBD1 (6 bases). CDR3 length equals 17 residues. The germline V gene encodes CDR1 SGDLS and CDR2 YYNGEE. The V gene lost 0 bases and the J gene lost 2 bases, with 16 bases spanning the gap. The CDR3 DNA follows: TGTGCCAGCAGCGTAGGAATTAGGGGGTCTACCACAGATACGCAGTATTTT. This gives the protein CASSVGIRGSTTDTQYF.

CDR3: CSVDRTQGANYGYTF. The CDR3 coding sequence is TGCAGCGTTGACCGAACACAGGGGGCGAACTATGGCTACACCTTC. J is TRBJ1-2 and V is TRBV29-1, with TRBD1 matching over 9 bases. Germline lookup yields CDR1 SQVTM and CDR2 ANQGSEA. The CDR3 consists of 15 residues. J was trimmed by 2 bases and V by 3 bases; bases with no gene match: 7.